This paragraph reports one TCR beta chain. Those enrolled in Seattle joined during active infection and were followed longitudinally afterward. Original processing notes: Using reference gene primer amplification, nucleated cell counts were estimated. The method was immunoSEQ multiplex PCR; TCRdb's version includes in-frame clones alone and lacks a portion of them. D and trimming come from the DNA, and the V and J calls and clone size come from that table. This sample carries fewer than 350,000 clones, less than 90% of them seen once, and the ten largest clones take over 9.5%. This specimen belongs to a study of blood T cell repertoires in COVID-19. Study-level background: Italy, Spain and the United States were the sources of the convalescent and acute COVID-19 samples. The cDNA or gDNA used as material had been derived from T cells, B-cell-depleted T cells, or PBMCs.

The length of the CDR3 is 14 residues. The junction had 11 bases not matched to a gene; V was cut back by 7 bases and J by 5 bases. Germline V gene sequence: CDR1 MNHEY, CDR2 SMNVEV (reference sequence). The sample consisted of peripheral blood. The clonotype was recovered from a young woman with COVID-19, enrolled during active disease. This chain joins TRBV27 and TRBJ2-7; TRBD1 matches at 7 bases. The chain's CDR3 is CASKIDRVFDEQYF. CDR3 DNA sequence: TGTGCCAGCAAAATAGACAGGGTGTTCGACGAGCAGTACTTC.